A selection of T cell receptor beta chains follows, all from one sample in a study of T cells in Graves' hyperthyroidism and ophthalmopathy. TCRdb passed the multiplex PCR reads through MiXCR, listing each CDR3 protein once. The table shows a few hundred thousand distinct CDR3 sequences, with roughly 50% occurring only once. The specimen sequenced was peripheral blood or thyroid tissue (not recorded which). The receptors were sampled from a woman between 18 and 30 years old with Graves' hyperthyroidism. CDR3s include the opening cysteine and the closing phenylalanine or tryptophan. D genes are given only for firm matches. Clone size is not always given. Where it is, it says once, few, many or a class for expanded clones.

CDR3	DNA	size	D	V	J
CASSLRVVAGEAYEQYF	TGTGCCAGCAGCTTGAGGGTGGTAGCGGGAGAGGCCTACGAGCAGTACTTC	-	TRBD2	TRBV7-9	TRBJ2-7
CASSSPAGGVSGEQYF	TGTGCCAGCAGCTCGCCAGCGGGAGGAGTATCGGGAGAGCAGTACTTC	-	TRBD2	TRBV7-3	TRBJ2-7
CASSQEYSETQYF	TGTGCCAGCAGCCAAGAGTATTCGGAGACCCAGTACTTC	many	-	TRBV3-1	TRBJ2-5
CASRLGQINYGYTF	TGTGCCAGTAGGCTGGGACAGATCAACTATGGCTACACCTTC	many	TRBD1	TRBV19	TRBJ1-2
CASSDGNTGVRGYTF	TGTGCCAGCAGTGACGGGAACACCGGGGTGCGCGGCTACACCTTC	-	-	TRBV6-4	TRBJ1-2
CAREDSPQETQYF	TGTGCCAGAGAGGACAGCCCTCAAGAGACCCAGTACTTC	-	-	TRBV25-1	TRBJ2-5
CASGVAPYEQYF	TGTGCCAGCGGGGTGGCCCCCTACGAGCAGTACTTC	once	-	TRBV10-3	TRBJ2-7
CSASWDGGYGYTF	TGCAGTGCCAGTTGGGACGGCGGCTATGGCTACACCTTC	-	-	TRBV20-1	TRBJ1-2
CASSDHRGNQPQHF	TGTGCCAGTAGTGATCACAGGGGCAATCAGCCCCAGCATTTT	-	-	TRBV19	TRBJ1-5
CASSLAAVQGWGITEAFF	TGTGCCAGCAGCTTAGCTGCCGTCCAGGGCTGGGGTATCACTGAAGCTTTCTTT	many	-	TRBV7-9	TRBJ1-1
CASSLSGETQYF	TGTGCCAGCAGCTTAAGTGGTGAGACCCAGTACTTC	many	-	TRBV27	TRBJ2-5
CASSPAAGRVGQPQHF	TGTGCCAGCAGCCCAGCTGCGGGTCGGGTTGGTCAGCCCCAGCATTTT	-	-	TRBV7-2	TRBJ1-5
CASSVLAVRGNEQFF	TGTGCCAGCAGCGTCCTAGCGGTACGGGGCAATGAGCAGTTCTTC	few	TRBD2	TRBV9	TRBJ2-1
CASSPGRGPNQPQHF	TGTGCCAGCAGCCCCGGCAGGGGGCCCAATCAGCCCCAGCATTTT	-	TRBD1	TRBV5-4	TRBJ1-5